This T cell receptor beta chain was sequenced during a study of blood T cell repertoires in COVID-19. Study-wide context: There were acute and convalescent COVID-19 samples, and they came from the United States, Italy and Spain.

Each recovered donor of Cohort 3 presented with two negative PCRs, clearance, or symptom resolution. Profiling relied on immunoSEQ multiplex PCR, and the TCRdb table lists in-frame clones only, not all of them. The table lists hundreds of thousands of clones, around 87% of them singletons. V was shortened by 0 bases and J by 7 bases, with 12 bases between the two germline ends. The CDR3 contains 14 residues. Germline V gives CDR1 SGHDN, CDR2 FVKESK. Sequencing was done on a sample of PBMCs or T cells enriched from blood (not recorded which). The rearrangement uses TRBV14 and TRBJ1-1; D call uncertain. The TCR comes from a woman aged 50 to 65 who had recovered from COVID-19. The CDR3 is CASSQDHPADEAFF. The CDR3 nucleotides are TGTGCCAGCAGCCAAGATCATCCGGCGGATGAAGCTTTCTTT.